This T cell receptor (beta chain) derives from a study of a mutant IDH1 vaccine in newly diagnosed glioma. Time point here: baseline, week 1 (first vaccination visit). The treatment: pre-vaccination baseline after standard-of-care therapy. CDR1 and CDR2 (germline): MGHRA, YSYEKL. The CDR3 extends over 17 amino acids. V lost 0 bases and J lost 0, with 12 bases in between. The assay was immunoSEQ multiplex PCR, and TCRdb's table has in-frame clones only and misses some. Of 85,000 to 100,000 clones listed, just under 80% are singletons. The sequence was obtained from a man between 35 and 55 years old with glioma. The source material was PBMCs, sampled from a glioma patient treated with radiotherapy, temozolomide or both. The V and J genes are TRBV4-1 and TRBJ2-1, with D tentatively TRBD1 (5 bases). The CDR3 protein is CASSQERGSSSYNEQFF. CDR3 DNA sequence: TGCGCCAGCAGCCAAGAAAGGGGCTCGAGCTCCTACAATGAGCAGTTCTTC.